This TCR beta chain derives from a study of shared clonotypes between healthy human individuals. Assay: immunoSEQ multiplex PCR; the TCRdb copy retains only in-frame clones and omits some. Of a few million clones listed, just over 90% are singletons. Per the germline V gene, CDR1 is SGDLS and CDR2 is YYNGEE. This CDR3 has 15 residues. Trimming at V came to 4 bases and at J to 0 bases, leaving 4 bases not matched to a gene. The gene calls are TRBV9 and TRBJ1-3; TRBD1 aligns across 7 bases. The sequencing sample was made of naive CD4+ T cells from PBMCs. Noted subset: CD45RA+ positively selected. This sequence originates from a man aged 18 to 29 in good health. Some clones in this sample may be carry-over from other donors' samples. The CDR3 spells CASSRRQGSGNTIYF. For the CDR3, the DNA is TGTGCCAGCAGCCGGAGACAGGGCTCTGGAAACACCATATATTTT.